This TCR beta chain stems from a study of cytomegalovirus exposure and HLA in healthy donors listed by TCRdb under 2017. With respect to the entire study: An earlier analysis of some 600 of the donors reported approximately 300 Gb of sequence data and about 120 million unique TCR beta sequences obtained from roughly 170 million T cells. An early release that covered around 590 HLA-typed donors contained approximately 300 gigabases of sequencing data and 70 million to 100 million unique TCR sequences. The genetic ancestry cluster associated with self-reported Caucasian donors included 81% of the approximately 410 genotyped donors. The study aimed to test whether signatures of past pathogen exposure could be identified by cataloging public T cell receptors. The study profiled the T cell repertoires of approximately 700 subjects by immunosequencing and related them to cytomegalovirus serostatus. Besides the first cohort of around 670 subjects, a separate validation cohort made up of around 120 different subjects was used. High-throughput TCR immunosequencing, statistical association of individual TCRs with disease status, and machine learning were combined to predict cytomegalovirus infection status. In a later analysis, previously published TCR beta repertoires from several hundred donors were re-analyzed and high-resolution HLA genotyping was added so that TCR occurrence patterns could be studied. The later analysis used no new phenotypic data to find candidate immune exposures, relying instead on TCR beta sequences and their occurrence across donors. To decide whether each TCR beta V gene segment behaved as functional or pseudogenic, an earlier analysis of 587 of the donors relied on high-throughput TCR beta sequencing. Donor age, sex, ethnicity and CMV serostatus were compiled alongside the repertoire data. A later genetic analysis took genome-wide SNP genotypes for about 55% of the roughly 670 donors and used that subset as a discovery cohort. Every repertoire in the discovery cohort had been generated on one and the same sequencing platform. HLA typing covered class I and class II loci at four-digit resolution. Typing coverage differed by locus: A, B, C, DRB1 and DQB1 were typed in roughly 620-640 donors, DQA1 in around 500, DPA1 in around 610, and DPB1 in just under 480. Roughly five DR-DQ haplotypes were handled as single units for association and clustering because linkage in the cohort was strong. Among around 400 genotyped donors of the cohort, an average of around 250,000 unique TCR beta nucleotide sequences was sequenced per donor, of which 15% to 20% were non-productive. Results the study describes overall, beyond this receptor: An association between a missense DCLRE1C variant and V-gene and J-gene trimming of TCR beta chains was found in a later genetic analysis and replicated in an independent cohort. A total of some 180 TCR beta chains were listed by the study as associated with cytomegalovirus. The only immune exposure information available for the cohort was CMV serostatus. Because HLA typing was unavailable for some donors at each locus, only the typed subset was used in association tests. In a later analysis, TCR association rates were found to vary across HLA loci, with the most associated TCRs seen for DRB1 alleles and the fewest for HLA-C alleles. While some public TCRs were present in many individuals, most TCR sequences turned up only very rarely across donors. When HLA alleles, especially DR and DQ, strongly co-occurred, TCR associations were difficult to assign to individual alleles. Because the 87-base-pair reads could not distinguish some IMGT-functional V segments, including TRBV6-2 and TRBV6-3, those segments were excluded. At a false discovery rate of 0.05, a later analysis linked 15,000 to 20,000 TCR beta sequences to specific HLA alleles. Compared with the approximately 670-donor mean, donors in an Asian-associated ancestry cluster had fewer N-insertions in productive TCRs, according to a later genetic analysis. Several of the top co-occurrence clusters appeared to be linked to parvovirus B19, influenza, CMV and Epstein-Barr virus, according to a later analysis. In vitro tests confirmed that a few of the cytomegalovirus-associated TCR beta chains recognize cytomegalovirus antigens. The cohort was sequenced for TCR beta chains only, and without alpha or paired-chain data the features that could be detected were limited. Most CMV-associated TCR beta chains appeared to be HLA-restricted in a later analysis, and the HLA associations seemed to be driven largely by CMV exposure. It was suggested by the authors that the approach could potentially be generalized to other disease states and immunological phenotypes. The classifier was reported to diagnose cytomegalovirus status with high specificity and sensitivity in both the original and validation cohorts. A cluster of highly shared sequence variants was judged likely to represent a technical artifact of the sequencing pipeline. Roughly uniform sequencing depth across donors was assumed in presence/absence analyses, although this assumption may not hold. Because counts were too low, about 15 rarely observed V segments, including chromosome 9 orphons, were left out of the earlier analysis of 587 of the donors. Broadly in line with IMGT annotations, most TCR beta V segments showed up in productive rearrangements about 87% or about 30% of the time in an earlier analysis of approximately 640 of the donors. Compared with equally common non-associated chains, HLA-associated TCR beta chains in a later analysis were more clonally expanded and had lower generation probabilities. Correlated functional status among segregating V segments might be attributable to linkage disequilibrium, but an unknown experimental factor could not be ruled out. A further reported finding was that TCR beta sequences accurately predicted the HLA-A and HLA-B alleles for most subjects in the first cohort.

The library was built by means of the immunoSEQ multiplex PCR assay. A mixture of 60 forward primers for TCR Vbeta segments and 13 reverse primers for TCR Jbeta segments was used in the multiplex PCR. The CDR3 region of rearranged TCR beta genes was amplified from genomic DNA by a multiplex PCR assay. The Illumina HiSeq System was used to sequence the amplified TCR beta libraries as 87-base-pair reads. The original methods were these. In a later analysis, tens of millions of unique TCR beta chains were counted across the approximately 640 repertoires, and approximately 11 million of these chains were shared by at least two donors. To remove PCR and sequencing errors, raw reads were error-corrected and collapsed into unique sequences using a nearest-neighbor algorithm that merged closely related sequences. CDR3 sequences were aligned to IMGT reference sequences to assign V, D and J gene segments. For a sequence to be retained, at least a six-nucleotide match to both a V gene segment and a J gene segment was required. Rearrangements were classified as productive when the CDR3 lacked stop codons and remained in frame with V and J, and all other rearrangements were classified as non-productive. Following IMGT convention, CDR3 was defined as the stretch from the second conserved V-encoded cysteine up to the conserved J-encoded phenylalanine. Sequences without an unambiguous match to a single V gene segment were excluded from the earlier analysis of 500 to 700 of the donors. An earlier analysis of a few hundred of the donors called V segments functional above 56.7% productive rearrangements and segregating when the between-donor standard deviation exceeded 5%. To diagnose cytomegalovirus status from the catalog of TCR beta chain sequences, a statistical classification framework was built. In a later analysis, V and J genes were assigned by comparing TCR nucleotide sequences against IMGT/GENE-DB human TR gene sequences. The TCRdist pipeline was used in a later analysis to assign CDR3 sequences and most-parsimonious VDJ recombination scenarios. In a later analysis, each TCR beta chain was defined by its CDR3 amino acid sequence together with its V-gene family, and reads without a unique V-gene family were excluded. To address suspected cross-contamination and a sequencing artifact, a later analysis removed roughly 640 highly shared, low-generation-probability nucleotide sequences. In a later analysis, a clonal expansion index for each public chain was calculated from normalized within-repertoire ranks of inferred template counts. In a later analysis, generation probabilities were computed with a VDJ recombination model fitted to out-of-frame rearrangements, and the resulting probabilities were checked against IGoR. A later analysis scored TCR-TCR, TCR-HLA and TCR-CMV co-occurrence with hypergeometric tests, applying a repertoire-size bias correction to TCR pairs. In a later analysis, false discovery rates were estimated by permuting HLA or CMV assignments 20 times. In a later analysis, co-occurring TCRs were grouped using DBSCAN, and TCRdist sequence similarity was added for clustering within HLA-allele-positive subsets. Repertoires with fewer than 30,000 or more than 120,000 public chains, plus five repertoires with anomalous nucleotide sharing, were excluded from co-occurrence clustering. Held by TCRdb, this immuneACCESS table contains in-frame sequences only and omits some clones. Under half of the omission traces to an unresolved V gene where checked; the cause of the rest is unknown. The DNA gave D and trimming, while V, J and clone size come from that table. A total of 65,000 to 70,000 clones appear in this sample, about 70% of them only once. The top ten clonotypes cover 11% of the sample.

Turning to this clone: Its antigen is currently not known. One base away there is no much larger clone; base qualities are not given.

V and J are truncated by 4 bases and 4 bases respectively, leaving an intervening sequence of 14 bases. The CDR3 spans 14 residues, from the cysteine through the phenylalanine. Of all the DNA, just the CDR3 is kept, 42 bases in frame from base 1. The germline V gene encodes CDR1 LGHNA and CDR2 YNFKEQ. The cohort was made up of roughly 670 healthy bone marrow donors. At the time of sampling, all cohort members were nominally healthy, though unrecorded immune exposures were likely present. The donor tested CMV seronegative, placing the donor among the roughly 340 seronegative members of the cohort. A peripheral blood sample was provided by each donor, and peripheral blood mononuclear cells were used for TCR beta sequencing. Genomic DNA extraction from the blood cell samples was performed with the Qiagen DNeasy Blood Extraction Kit.

The sequencing sample was made of PBMCs. The clonotype comes from a woman aged 25 to 39 in good health and CMV-seronegative. This chain joins TRBV4-2 to TRBJ2-7; the D segment could be TRBD1, given 7 matching bases. The DNA sequence is TGTGCCAGCAGCCCCGGGTCAGGGGGGTACGAGCAGTACTTC. The encoded protein is CASSPGSGGYEQYF.